What follows are 10 T cell receptor beta chains derived from one specimen sequenced in a study of T cells in Graves' hyperthyroidism and ophthalmopathy. Amplified regions were TCR beta CDR3 sequences from RNA transcripts. HTBI primers were used for first-round RT-PCR of the TCR CDR3. TCRdb called the multiplex PCR reads again in MiXCR, with one record for every CDR3 protein. This sample carries about 570,000 distinct CDR3 sequences, around 42% of them seen once, and the ten largest clones take 15% to 20%. Sequencing was performed on peripheral blood or thyroid tissue (not recorded which). These TCRs come from an adult woman with Graves' disease, either hyperthyroidism or ophthalmopathy (not recorded which).

This clonotype has a handful of counts. V is TRBV9 and J is TRBJ2-7; 7 bases map to TRBD2. This CDR3 has 15 residues. The V segment lost 0 bases and the J segment 3 bases; nucleotides outside the gene matches: 6. The V gene's germline CDR1 is SGDLS and CDR2 YYNGEE. This CDR3 is CASSVVDAGVYEQYF. Written as DNA, the CDR3 is TGTGCCAGCAGCGTAGTGGACGCGGGAGTCTACGAGCAGTACTTC.

This chain links TRBV9 with TRBJ2-7, with 7 bases lining up with TRBD1. This CDR3 is built from 15 residues. From germline, CDR1 is SGDLS and CDR2 YYNGEE. Trimming took 2 bases from V and 0 from J; bases not matched to a gene: 5. The CDR3 DNA reads TGTGCCAGCAGCGTTGTTGGGGACAGCTCCTACGAGCAGTACTTC. Protein product: CASSVVGDSSYEQYF.

About this clonotype itself: This may be a read error: a much more frequent sequence differs by one nucleotide. The J gene is TRBJ2-7, the V gene TRBV7-9, with 9 bases identical to TRBD1. This CDR3 has 14 residues. Germline V gene sequence: CDR1 SEHNR, CDR2 FQNEAQ (reference sequence). CDR3 nucleotide sequence: TGTGCCGGCAGCTTAGGGACAGGGTATTTGGAGCAGTACTTC. It yields the protein CAGSLGTGYLEQYF.

The rearrangement links TRBV7-9 to TRBJ1-5; perhaps TRBD1 as D (5 bases). CDR1 is SEHNR, CDR2 FQNEAQ, per germline (reference sequence). Deletions cut 5 bases from V and 9 bases from J, with 11 bases between. This CDR3 has 12 residues. This CDR3 is CASSLGAGPQHF. In DNA form, the CDR3 reads TGTGCCAGCAGCCTCGGGGCGGGGCCCCAGCATTTT.

This clonotype has more than one count but fewer than ten. The V gene is TRBV27, the J gene TRBJ2-2, with D perhaps being TRBD1 or TRBD2 (6 bases each). Germline CDR1 and CDR2: MNHEY and SMNVEV (reference sequence). V shed 8 bases and J shed 0 bases, with 10 bases lying between them. This CDR3 region has 14 residues. The CDR3 here is CASGGQTNTGELFF. In nucleotides, the CDR3 is TGTGCCAGCGGGGGGCAGACGAACACCGGGGAGCTGTTTTTT.

To note about this clonotype: A read error may explain this, as a much larger clone is one base away. The J gene is TRBJ1-1, the V gene TRBV19, with 8 bases fitting TRBD1. CDR1 and CDR2 (germline): LNHDA, SQIVND (reference sequence). The CDR3 contains 18 residues. V was clipped by 11 bases and J by 7 bases; unmatched bases: 27. The CDR3 region has the DNA TGTGCCGGCCGAGCCCCGTTTTTCCAGGACAGGGATTTTCATGAAGCTTTCTTT. It is translated as CAGRAPFFQDRDFHEAFF.

The J gene is TRBJ1-1, the V gene TRBV19; 7 bases agree with TRBD1. There are 12 residues in the CDR3. Germline CDR1 LNHDA, CDR2 SQIVND (reference sequence). V lost 4 bases to trimming and J lost 8 bases; unmatched junction nucleotides: 4. As DNA, the CDR3 is TGTGCCAGTAGTACAAGGGACAGCGAAGCTTTCTTT. Translated, it gives CASSTRDSEAFF.

At least ten counts were recorded for this clonotype. The gene calls are TRBV20-1 and TRBJ1-4; D not certain. V was clipped by 0 bases and J by 8 bases, with 19 bases between them. The CDR3 loop spans 16 amino acids. Germline V CDR1 and CDR2: DFQATT, SNEGSKA (reference sequence). CDR3 sequence: CSARDLLPGKGEKLFF. The CDR3 DNA sequence: TGCAGTGCTAGAGACCTACTTCCGGGGAAAGGAGAAAAACTGTTTTTT.

There are many counts of this clonotype. This rearrangement joins TRBV20-1 to TRBJ2-7; 10 positions match TRBD2. CDR3 length: 14 amino acids. After removal of 4 bases from V and 4 bases from J, the junction contained 7 bases not matched to a gene. The germline gives CDR1 DFQATT, CDR2 SNEGSKA (reference sequence). Here the CDR3 DNA reads TGCAGTGCTACTTTAGCGGGAGGTCGATACGAGCAGTACTTC. The encoded protein is CSATLAGGRYEQYF.

A remark on this clonotype: This is likely a read error, given that the CDR3 carries no conserved phenylalanine or tryptophan at its end. The chain uses TRBV10-3 and TRBJ1-6; D unresolved. CDR1 and CDR2 (germline): ENHRY, SYGVKD. CDR3 length: 14 residues. The V end lost 2 bases, the J end lost 10 bases, and 12 bases lay between the germline ends. CDR3 in amino acids: CAISEDLARSPLHC. DNA for the CDR3: TGTGCCATCAGTGAGGACCTGGCTCGGTCACCCCTCCACTGT.